This TCR beta chain originates from a study of response to subunit inactivated influenza vaccine. Study results and limitations: After each seasonal influenza vaccination, few new T cells are recruited, the authors suggested.

In TCRdb, the RT-PCR reads were re-called with MiXCR into one record per CDR3 protein. Of about 520,000 distinct CDR3 sequences in the sample, approximately 7.3% were seen once. As regards this clonotype: The antigen remains undetermined.

This CDR3 contains 15 residues. V was clipped by 0 bases and J by 2 bases, with 11 bases between them. Germline CDR1 LGHNA, CDR2 YNFKEQ. The chain combines TRBV4-2 with TRBJ2-7; D ambiguous. The sample consisted of PBMCs from blood, taken less than 25 months after vaccination. The TCR originated in a man between 50 and 69 years old who received an inactivated influenza vaccine. The CDR3 coding sequence is TGTGCCAGCAGCCAAGAGGATTCACATACCTACGAGCAGTACTTC. It yields the protein CASSQEDSHTYEQYF.